Listed here are 27 T cell receptor beta chains from one sample, sequenced in a study of post-analysis software for immune sequencing data (dated by TCRdb to between 2015 and 2016). Study-level results and caveats: Four to six TRBV segments, including TRBV5-6, TRBV5-1 and TRBV20-1, were significantly more frequent in patients than controls.

Preparation of the library involved PCR. Instrument on record: Illumina HiSeq 2500. To reduce PCR and sequencing biases, unique molecular identifiers were incorporated into the TCR beta cDNA libraries. The public reads were reanalyzed by TCRdb: fastp trimming at Q25, MiXCR alignment, in-frame beta chains only. Each CDR3 protein gets just one entry, which takes the most common genes and DNA from the rows behind it. The sample table lists about 810,000 distinct CDR3 sequences, approximately 53% of them with a count of one. The ten largest account for about 4.8% of the sample. These receptors have no identified antigens. Sequencing was done on a sample of blood. Receptor source: a girl under 18 with multiple sclerosis.

The chain couples TRBV20-1 to TRBJ1-5, with 10 bases lining up with TRBD1. Germline V CDR1 and CDR2: DFQATT, SNEGSKA (reference sequence). This CDR3 is built from 15 residues. The J segment lost 1 base and the V segment lost 4 bases, leaving 4 bases of the junction unmatched. CDR3 nucleotides: TGCAGTGCTAATAGACAGGGGGCGAGCAATCAGCCCCAGCATTTT. Protein sequence: CSANRQGASNQPQHF.

The gene calls are TRBV20-1 and TRBJ1-5; 7 nucleotides line up with TRBD1. V was clipped by 3 bases and J by 6 bases; unmatched bases: 5. Looked up from germline, CDR1 is DFQATT and CDR2 is SNEGSKA (reference sequence). The CDR3 spans 13 residues. For the CDR3, the DNA is TGCAGTGCTAGTACAGGGGAGGCTCAGCCCCAGCATTTT. It is translated as CSASTGEAQPQHF.

The chain has TRBV9 and TRBJ2-1; 13 positions match TRBD2. Germline trimming cut 3 bases from V and 0 bases from J; bases unmatched to any gene: 6. Germline CDR1 and CDR2: SGDLS and YYNGEE. The CDR3 is 18 residues long. CDR3 sequence reads: CASSALLAGGPSYNEQFF. In nucleotides, the CDR3 is TGTGCCAGCAGCGCTCTACTAGCGGGAGGGCCCTCCTACAATGAGCAGTTCTTC.

This clonotype turned up a few times. This chain joins TRBV29-1 and TRBJ2-7; tentatively, D is TRBD1 or TRBD2 (6 bases each). Trimming cost V 2 bases and J 5 bases, with 7 bases left between them. There are 11 residues in the CDR3. CDR1 SQVTM and CDR2 ANQGSEA come from the germline V gene. DNA for the CDR3: TGCAGCGTTGAAAGGGGGGACGAGCAGTACTTC. Translating gives CSVERGDEQYF.

The chain is built from TRBV6-6 and TRBJ2-3; 7 bases agree with TRBD1. V lost 7 bases to trimming and J lost 4 bases; unmatched junction nucleotides: 11. The CDR3 has 15 amino acids. CDR1 MNHNY and CDR2 SVGAGI come from the germline V gene (reference sequence). The CDR3 DNA sequence: TGTGCCAGCATCCGACAGGGCCCTACGTCAGATACGCAGTATTTT. Its translation: CASIRQGPTSDTQYF.

The J gene is TRBJ1-1, the V gene TRBV19, with D possibly matching TRBD1 (6 bases). The CDR3 loop spans 13 amino acids. CDR1 is LNHDA, CDR2 SQIVND, per germline (reference sequence). V was cut by 4 bases and J by 3 bases, with 9 bases left in between. CDR3 residues: CASSKQGDTEAFF. The CDR3 DNA follows: TGTGCCAGTAGTAAACAGGGCGACACTGAAGCTTTCTTT.

The chain employs TRBV7-9 and TRBJ1-2; D call uncertain. The CDR3 is 13 residues long. Between the trimmed V and J ends, which lost 0 bases and 6 bases, there was a span of 8 bases. Germline lookup yields CDR1 SEHNR and CDR2 FQNEAQ (reference sequence). DNA for the CDR3: TGTGCCAGCAGCTTAGCCGACAAAGATGGCTACACCTTC. Translating it yields CASSLADKDGYTF.

Here the CDR3 reads CASKRGTSTDTQYF. The CDR3 DNA sequence: TGTGCCAGCAAGCGGGGCACTAGCACAGATACGCAGTATTTT. The chain combines TRBV7-3 with TRBJ2-3, with TRBD2 matching over 7 bases. Germline CDR1 and CDR2: SGHTA and FQGTGA. With 7 bases clipped from V and 0 bases from J, the junction kept 4 bases outside the gene matches. The CDR3 extends over 14 amino acids.

The chain carries TRBV7-9 and TRBJ2-5; 7 bases map to TRBD2. The CDR3 runs to 14 residues. V was clipped by 7 bases and J by 4 bases; unmatched bases: 9. Germline lookup yields CDR1 SEHNR and CDR2 FQNEAQ (reference sequence). Written as DNA, the CDR3 is TGTGCCAGCACCCCCCCGGGGGGACTAGAGACCCAGTACTTC. Translated, it gives CASTPPGGLETQYF. Full variable domain (outside the CDR3, taken from reference TRBV7-9 and TRBJ2-5): DTGVSQNPRHKITKRGQNVTFRCDPISEHNRLYWYRQTLGQGPEFLTYFQNEAQLEKSRLLSDRFSAERPKGSFSTLEIQRTEQGDSAMYLCASTPPGGLETQYFGPGTRLLVL.

In this sample, this clonotype turned up a few times. This chain links TRBV7-2 with TRBJ2-5; 7 nucleotides agree with TRBD2. V was clipped by 6 bases and J by 7 bases; unmatched bases: 8. The CDR3 extends over 13 amino acids. From germline, CDR1 is SGHTA and CDR2 FQGNSA. CDR3 amino acids: CASRGALAATQYF. CDR3 in DNA: TGTGCCAGCAGGGGAGCCCTAGCGGCGACCCAGTACTTC.

The genes are TRBV29-1 and TRBJ2-3, with unresolved D. The CDR3 contains 13 residues. Germline CDR1 is SQVTM and CDR2 is ANQGSEA. V was pared by 3 bases and J by 2 bases, with 9 bases between. The CDR3 is CSVDGSYTDTQYF. CDR3 DNA sequence: TGCAGCGTTGACGGCAGCTACACAGATACGCAGTATTTT.

The chain combines TRBV28 with TRBJ2-5, with unresolved D. The end of the DNA fits TRBJ2-7 better, so the J call may be wrong. Germline values: CDR1 MDHEN, CDR2 SYDVKM. CDR3 size: 12 residues. CDR3 amino acids: CASTSRVAEQYF. The DNA for the CDR3 is TGTGCCAGCACCAGTCGCGTGGCCGAGCAGTACTTC.

In its sample, this clonotype was seen a few times. This rearrangement joins TRBV27 to TRBJ2-7; perhaps D is TRBD1 or TRBD2 (5 bases each). Deletions cut 6 bases from V and 2 bases from J, with 17 bases between. This CDR3 comprises 15 residues. Per germline, CDR1 MNHEY and CDR2 SMNVEV (reference sequence). CDR3 protein: CASRTGTSNPYEQYF. CDR3 in DNA: TGTGCCAGCAGGACCGGGACGTCAAACCCCTACGAGCAGTACTTC.

This clonotype has only a few counts. V gene TRBV5-1 combines with J gene TRBJ2-1; D perhaps matches TRBD2 (6 bases). Germline V gene data show CDR1 as SGHRS and CDR2 as YFSETQ. The V end was cut by 0 bases, the J end by 1 base, with 11 bases between. This CDR3 region has 16 residues. The CDR3 spells CASSLGQRVSYNEQFF. The CDR3 bases are TGCGCCAGCAGCTTGGGCCAGCGGGTATCCTACAATGAGCAGTTCTTC.

The chain carries TRBV20-1 and TRBJ2-7; 8 nucleotides line up with TRBD2. CDR1 and CDR2 (germline): DFQATT, SNEGSKA (reference sequence). V lost 5 bases and J lost 5; bases outside the gene matches: 8. The CDR3 contains 13 residues. Here the CDR3 reads CSAGGLASHEQYF. CDR3 nucleotide sequence: TGCAGTGCTGGAGGACTAGCTTCTCACGAGCAGTACTTC.

V is TRBV5-1 and J is TRBJ2-5, with 10 bases matching TRBD2. The V gene end was trimmed by 0 bases and the J gene end by 5 bases; junction bases not matched to a gene: 10. The CDR3 totals 17 residues. Germline V gene lookup returns CDR1 SGHRS and CDR2 YFSETQ. CDR3 DNA sequence: TGCGCCAGCAGCTTGGTCCCTAGCGGGAGCAGTGGGGAGACCCAGTACTTC. This codes for CASSLVPSGSSGETQYF.

This clonotype came up a few times. The chain employs TRBV7-9 and TRBJ2-7; D may be TRBD2 (6 bases). Germline V CDR1 and CDR2: SEHNR, FQNEAQ (reference sequence). The CDR3 has 15 amino acids. V shed 5 bases and J shed 0 bases, with 14 bases lying between them. The CDR3 here is CASSPRGNPSYEQYF. In DNA, the CDR3 is TGTGCCAGCAGCCCGCGGGGAAACCCCTCCTACGAGCAGTACTTC.

This clonotype appeared a single time. This chain connects TRBV5-1 to TRBJ2-1; D is tentatively TRBD1 or TRBD2 (5 bases each). Germline V CDR1 and CDR2: SGHRS, YFSETQ. With 4 bases removed from V and 0 bases from J, the gap between germline ends came to 20 bases. This CDR3 has 18 amino acids. The CDR3 protein is CASSEGRWRLSSYNEQFF. For the CDR3, the DNA is TGCGCCAGCAGCGAGGGACGGTGGAGACTTTCCTCCTACAATGAGCAGTTCTTC.

J is TRBJ2-5 and V is TRBV2; D is perhaps TRBD1 or TRBD2 (5 bases each). Germline V CDR1 and CDR2: SNHLY, FYNNEI. CDR3 size: 13 residues. V lost 8 bases and J 2 bases, leaving 12 bases between the germline ends. The CDR3, as DNA: TGTGCCAGCTTCGCAGGGAGTCAAGAGACCCAGTACTTC. It codes for CASFAGSQETQYF.

The chain combines TRBV5-1 with TRBJ2-5; 9 nucleotides align to TRBD2. The DNA matches TRBJ2-7 better at its end, which makes the J call doubtful. The CDR3 is 16 amino acids. CDR1 and CDR2 from the germline V gene are SGHRS and YFSETQ. CDR3 DNA sequence: TGCGCCAGCAGCTTATGGACTAGCGAACACTCCTACGAGCAGTACTTC. As protein: CASSLWTSEHSYEQYF.

The rearrangement joins TRBV29-1 to TRBJ1-5, with unresolved D. Germline loops: CDR1 SQVTM, CDR2 ANQGSEA. The CDR3 loop spans 14 amino acids. Trimming pared 4 bases from V and 2 bases from J, leaving 12 bases between. CDR3 in DNA: TGCAGCGTTGGCGGCGGGCAGGGCAATCAGCCCCAGCATTTT. This gives the protein CSVGGGQGNQPQHF.

The V call is TRBV27, the J call TRBJ2-1; 11 bases match TRBD1. The CDR3 covers 15 residues. With 7 bases clipped from V and 9 bases from J, the junction kept 11 bases outside the gene matches. Per the germline V gene, CDR1 is MNHEY and CDR2 is SMNVEV (reference sequence). CDR3 DNA: TGTGCCAGCAATTTTGGACAGGGGGCTCGGGGTGAGCAGTTCTTC. As protein: CASNFGQGARGEQFF.

The V and J genes are TRBV5-1 and TRBJ1-4, with D possibly matching TRBD1 (5 bases). CDR3 size: 16 residues. Per germline, CDR1 SGHRS and CDR2 YFSETQ. The V and J ends lost 0 bases and 5 bases respectively, with 14 bases between them. CDR3 DNA sequence: TGCGCCAGCAGCTTGGGACAGCGAGTAAGGAATGAAAAACTGTTTTTT. Translation gives CASSLGQRVRNEKLFF.

The chain carries TRBV12-3 or TRBV12-4 and TRBJ2-1; TRBD2 is a possible D gene (6 bases). V was clipped by 6 bases and J by 2 bases, with 17 bases between them. The CDR3 has 16 amino acids. The CDR3 DNA follows: TGTGCCAGCAGCTTCCCGGTGGCGGGAACCTACAATGAGCAGTTCTTC. Its translation is CASSFPVAGTYNEQFF.

The CDR3 DNA sequence: TGCAGTGCTAGCGGGGTGGAGGGTTACGAGCAGTACTTC. It yields the protein CSASGVEGYEQYF. This chain uses TRBV20-1 with TRBJ2-5, with TRBD2 as a possible D gene (6 bases). The J call may not be correct, given that the DNA end is closer to TRBJ2-7. Germline CDR1 and CDR2: DFQATT and SNEGSKA (reference sequence). The CDR3 is made up of 13 amino acids.

The chain couples TRBV5-1 to TRBJ2-4, with 7 bases aligning to TRBD1. The tail of the sequence fits TRBJ2-7 better, so the J call may be wrong. This CDR3 has 14 residues. CDR1 and CDR2 (germline): SGHRS, YFSETQ. The CDR3 loop is CASSNNRGKYEQYF. The DNA for the CDR3 is TGCGCCAGCAGCAACAACAGGGGAAAGTACGAGCAGTACTTC.

The gene calls are TRBV29-1 and TRBJ1-2, with D perhaps matching TRBD1 (6 bases). The V end was cut by 7 bases, the J end by 2 bases, with 17 bases between. This CDR3 is 14 amino acids long. In germline, CDR1 is SQVTM, CDR2 ANQGSEA. The CDR3 bases are TGCAGCGCCGAGGGCAGGGGACGGAACTATGGCTACACCTTC. It specifies CSAEGRGRNYGYTF.